This T cell receptor (beta chain) was captured in a study of blood T cell repertoires in COVID-19. Background on the study: PBMCs, B-cell-depleted T cells, or T cells were the source of the cDNA or gDNA that made up the material.

Libraries were prepared by immunoSEQ multiplex PCR; TCRdb keeps only in-frame clonotypes and omits some of them. The sample includes some 320,000 clones, about nine tenths of them seen just once. Specimen: peripheral blood. The clonotype originates from a woman in her twenties or thirties who had recovered from COVID-19.

DNA of the CDR3: TGTGCCATCTCACACGGACTGATCCAAGAGACCCAGTACTTC. Encoded protein: CAISHGLIQETQYF. This chain links TRBV28 with TRBJ2-5; tentative D call: TRBD2 (5 bases). The CDR3 loop spans 14 amino acids. With 10 bases removed from V and 1 base from J, the gap between germline ends came to 16 bases. Germline assignment: CDR1 MDHEN and CDR2 SYDVKM.